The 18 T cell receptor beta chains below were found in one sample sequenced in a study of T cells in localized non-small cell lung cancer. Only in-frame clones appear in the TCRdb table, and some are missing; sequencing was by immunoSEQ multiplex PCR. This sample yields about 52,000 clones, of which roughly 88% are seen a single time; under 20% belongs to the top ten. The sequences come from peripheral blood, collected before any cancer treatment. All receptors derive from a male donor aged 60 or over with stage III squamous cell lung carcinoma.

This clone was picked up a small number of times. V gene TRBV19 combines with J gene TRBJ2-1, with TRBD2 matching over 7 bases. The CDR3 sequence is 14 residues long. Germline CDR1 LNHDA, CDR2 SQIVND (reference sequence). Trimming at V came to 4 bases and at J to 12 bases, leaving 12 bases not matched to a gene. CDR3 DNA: TGTGCCAGTAGTACCCAGTTACTAGGGAGGGGGCAGTTCTTC. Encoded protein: CASSTQLLGRGQFF.

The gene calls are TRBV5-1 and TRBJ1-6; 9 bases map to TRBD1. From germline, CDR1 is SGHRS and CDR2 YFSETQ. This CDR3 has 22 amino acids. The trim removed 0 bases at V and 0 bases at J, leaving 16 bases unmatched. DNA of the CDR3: TGCGCCAGCAGCTTGGCGGGGGAACCGGGACAGGGCTGGAGCTCCTATAATTCACCCCTCCACTTT. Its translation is CASSLAGEPGQGWSSYNSPLHF.

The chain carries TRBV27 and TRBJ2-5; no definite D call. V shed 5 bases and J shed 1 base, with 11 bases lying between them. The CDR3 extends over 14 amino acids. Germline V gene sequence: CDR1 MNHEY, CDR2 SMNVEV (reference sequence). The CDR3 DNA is TGTGCCAGCAGTCGAAGTTTCTTCCAAGAGACCCAGTACTTC. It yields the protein CASSRSFFQETQYF.

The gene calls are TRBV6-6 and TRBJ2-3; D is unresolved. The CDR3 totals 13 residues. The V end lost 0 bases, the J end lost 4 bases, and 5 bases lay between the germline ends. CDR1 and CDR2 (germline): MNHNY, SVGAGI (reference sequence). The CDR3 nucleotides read TGTGCCAGCAGTTACTCGGAGCCAGATACGCAGTATTTT. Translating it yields CASSYSEPDTQYF.

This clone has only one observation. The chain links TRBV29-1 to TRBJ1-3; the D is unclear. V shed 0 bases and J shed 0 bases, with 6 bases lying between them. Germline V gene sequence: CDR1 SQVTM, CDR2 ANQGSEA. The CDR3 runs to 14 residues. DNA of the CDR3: TGCAGCGTTGAAGATTACCTCTCTGGAAACACCATATATTTT. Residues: CSVEDYLSGNTIYF.

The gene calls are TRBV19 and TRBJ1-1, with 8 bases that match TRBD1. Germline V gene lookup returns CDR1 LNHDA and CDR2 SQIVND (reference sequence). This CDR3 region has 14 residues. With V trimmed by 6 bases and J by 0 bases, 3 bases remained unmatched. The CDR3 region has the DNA TGTGCCAGTAGCCCGGACAGGGTGAACACTGAAGCTTTCTTT. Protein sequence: CASSPDRVNTEAFF.

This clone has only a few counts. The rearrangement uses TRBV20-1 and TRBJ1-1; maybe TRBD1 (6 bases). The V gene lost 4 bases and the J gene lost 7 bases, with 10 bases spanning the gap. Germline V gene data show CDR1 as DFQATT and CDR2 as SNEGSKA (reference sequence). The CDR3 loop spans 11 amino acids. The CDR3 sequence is CSAKGQIEAFF. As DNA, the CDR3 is TGCAGTGCTAAAGGACAGATTGAAGCTTTCTTT.

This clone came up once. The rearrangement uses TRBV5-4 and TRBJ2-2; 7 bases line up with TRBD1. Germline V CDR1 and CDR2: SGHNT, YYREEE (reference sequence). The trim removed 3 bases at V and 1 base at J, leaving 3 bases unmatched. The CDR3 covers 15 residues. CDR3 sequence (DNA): TGTGCCAGCAGCTCTCAGGGGGTGAACACCGGGGAGCTGTTTTTT. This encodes CASSSQGVNTGELFF.

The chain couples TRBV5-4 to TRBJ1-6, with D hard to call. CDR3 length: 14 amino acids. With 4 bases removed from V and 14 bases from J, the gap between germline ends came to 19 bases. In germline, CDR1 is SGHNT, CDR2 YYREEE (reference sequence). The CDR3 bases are TGTGCCAGCAGCCTCGAACTCGTAGGCTCATCCCTCCACTTT. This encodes CASSLELVGSSLHF.

The CDR3 spells CASRLGTASHGYTF. As DNA, the CDR3 is TGTGCCAGCAGACTCGGGACAGCTTCTCATGGCTACACCTTC. The chain employs TRBV28 and TRBJ1-2; 7 bases are shared with TRBD1. The CDR3 has 14 amino acids. The germline gives CDR1 MDHEN, CDR2 SYDVKM. The ends lost 6 bases at V and 6 bases at J; junction bases unmatched: 10.

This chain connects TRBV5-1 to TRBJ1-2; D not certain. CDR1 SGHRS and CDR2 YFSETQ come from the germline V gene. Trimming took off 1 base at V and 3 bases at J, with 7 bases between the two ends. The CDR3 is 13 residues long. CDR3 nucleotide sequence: TGCGCCAGCAGCTTGACGGGAGACTATGGCTACACCTTC. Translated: CASSLTGDYGYTF.

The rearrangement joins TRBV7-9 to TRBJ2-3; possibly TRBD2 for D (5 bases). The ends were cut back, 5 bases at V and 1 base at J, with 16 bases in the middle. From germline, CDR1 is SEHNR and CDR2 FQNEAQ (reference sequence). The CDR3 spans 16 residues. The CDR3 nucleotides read TGTGCCAGCAGCCCCGGGCGAGGGCCGGGCACAGATACGCAGTATTTT. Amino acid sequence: CASSPGRGPGTDTQYF.

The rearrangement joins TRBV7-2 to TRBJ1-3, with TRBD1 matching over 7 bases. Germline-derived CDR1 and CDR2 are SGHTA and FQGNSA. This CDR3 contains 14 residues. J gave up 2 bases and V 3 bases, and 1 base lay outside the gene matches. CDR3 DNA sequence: TGTGCCAGCAGCTTCGACAGGGCTGGAAACACCATATATTTT. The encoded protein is CASSFDRAGNTIYF.

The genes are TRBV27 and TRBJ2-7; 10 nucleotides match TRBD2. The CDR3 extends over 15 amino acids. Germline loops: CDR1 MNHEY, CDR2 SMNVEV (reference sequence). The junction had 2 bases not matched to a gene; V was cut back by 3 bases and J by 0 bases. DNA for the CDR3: TGTGCCAGCAGTTTCGCTAGCGGGAGCTCCTACGAGCAGTACTTC. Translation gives CASSFASGSSYEQYF.

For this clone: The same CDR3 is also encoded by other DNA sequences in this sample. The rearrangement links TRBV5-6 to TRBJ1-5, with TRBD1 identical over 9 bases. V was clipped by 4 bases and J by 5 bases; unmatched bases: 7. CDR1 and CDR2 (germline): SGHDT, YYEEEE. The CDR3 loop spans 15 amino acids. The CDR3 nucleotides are TGTGCCAGCAGCCTAGGCGGGACAGGGCATCAGCCCCAGCATTTT. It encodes CASSLGGTGHQPQHF.

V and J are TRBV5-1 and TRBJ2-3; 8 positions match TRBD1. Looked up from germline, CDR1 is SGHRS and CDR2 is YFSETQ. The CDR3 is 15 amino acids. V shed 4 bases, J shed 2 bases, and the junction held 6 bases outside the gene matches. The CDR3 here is CASSTGGQLTDTQYF. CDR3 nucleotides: TGCGCCAGCAGCACAGGGGGACAGCTCACAGATACGCAGTATTTT. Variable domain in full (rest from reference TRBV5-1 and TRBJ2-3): KAGVTQTPRYLIKTRGQQVTLSCSPISGHRSVSWYQQTPGQGLQFLFEYFSETQRNKGNFPGRFSGRQFSNSRSEMNVSTLELGDSALYLCASSTGGQLTDTQYFGPGTRLTVL.

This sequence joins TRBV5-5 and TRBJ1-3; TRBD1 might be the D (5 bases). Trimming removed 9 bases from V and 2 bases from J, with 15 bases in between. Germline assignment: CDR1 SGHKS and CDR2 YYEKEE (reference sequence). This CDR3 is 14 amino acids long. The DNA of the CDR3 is TGTGCCACACAGGAGGGGATAGCTGGAAACACCATATATTTT. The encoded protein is CATQEGIAGNTIYF.

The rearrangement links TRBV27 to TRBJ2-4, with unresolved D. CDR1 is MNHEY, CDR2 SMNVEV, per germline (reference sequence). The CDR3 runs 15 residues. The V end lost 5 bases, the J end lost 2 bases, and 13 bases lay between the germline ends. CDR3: CASSPAGVTKNIQYF. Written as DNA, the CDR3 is TGTGCCAGCAGTCCCGCTGGGGTTACCAAAAACATTCAGTACTTC.